This entry lists 21 T cell receptor beta chains sequenced from one sample in a study of a mutant IDH1 vaccine in newly diagnosed glioma. Time point given: week 47, end of study. The content of each vaccine dose was 300 ug of mutant IDH1 20-mer peptide, and topical imiquimod accompanied it. The antigens for these receptors are not known. Assay used: immunoSEQ multiplex PCR; TCRdb lists only in-frame clones, some missing. The sample yields 10,000 to 15,000 clones, about 80% seen once. This material consisted of PBMCs, taken from a glioma patient whose treatment included an IDH1 peptide vaccine. The receptors here all came from a woman aged 35 to 49 with glioma.

The chain uses TRBV19 and TRBJ1-4; TRBD1 matches 7 bases. The germline CDR1 and CDR2 sequences are LNHDA and SQIVND (reference sequence). V lost 8 bases, J lost 4 bases, and 13 bases stayed unmatched. CDR3 length: 16 amino acids. Written as DNA, the CDR3 is TGTGCCAGTCGATCGGGACAGTGGGACAATAATGAAAAACTGTTTTTT. Amino acid sequence: CASRSGQWDNNEKLFF.

This clone has a single count. The rearrangement joins TRBV11-2 to TRBJ2-7, with 10 bases matching TRBD1. The germline V gene encodes CDR1 SGHAT and CDR2 FQNNGV. Losses at the gene ends were 6 bases for V and 3 bases for J; bases not matched to a gene: 5. The CDR3 length is 14 residues. Here the CDR3 DNA reads TGTGCCAGCAGTAAGACAGGGGGCAACTACGAGCAGTACTTC. It translates to CASSKTGGNYEQYF.

The genes are TRBV4-2 and TRBJ2-7; D is unresolved. The CDR3 is 13 amino acids. Germline V gene data show CDR1 as LGHNA and CDR2 as YNFKEQ. Trimming cost V 1 base and J 5 bases, with 9 bases left between them. DNA for the CDR3: TGTGCCAGCAGCCAAGTAGTCTTCGACGAGCAGTACTTC. This translates into CASSQVVFDEQYF.

The gene calls are TRBV27 and TRBJ1-2; TRBD1 matches at 10 bases. The CDR3 is made up of 19 amino acids. Germline lookup yields CDR1 MNHEY and CDR2 SMNVEV (reference sequence). J gave up 4 bases and V 2 bases, and 16 bases lay outside the gene matches. The chain's CDR3 is CASSLLRPGQGRLGYGYTF. CDR3 DNA sequence: TGTGCCAGCAGTTTACTTCGTCCGGGACAGGGGCGCCTGGGCTATGGCTACACCTTC.

The chain links TRBV19 to TRBJ1-2; 7 nucleotides agree with TRBD1. Germline V gene lookup returns CDR1 LNHDA and CDR2 SQIVND (reference sequence). The CDR3 runs 13 residues. The J segment lost 8 bases and the V segment lost 10 bases, leaving 13 bases of the junction unmatched. In DNA form, the CDR3 reads TGTGCCACCTCACCAACAGGGGAATACGGCTACACCTTC. It is translated as CATSPTGEYGYTF.

The chain couples TRBV7-7 to TRBJ2-2; 7 bases map to TRBD1. CDR3 length equals 11 residues. V shed 11 bases and J 4 bases; nucleotides not matched to a gene: 1. The germline V gene encodes CDR1 SSHAT and CDR2 FNYEAQ (reference sequence). The DNA of the CDR3 is TGTGCCGCAGGGGGCACCGGGGAGCTGTTTTTT. It is translated as CAAGGTGELFF.

The J gene is TRBJ1-2, the V gene TRBV18; D may be TRBD1 (5 bases). The V gene's germline CDR1 is KGHSH and CDR2 LQKENI. The length of the CDR3 is 14 residues. The V end was cut by 4 bases, the J end by 2 bases, with 11 bases between. The DNA of the CDR3 is TGTGCCAGCTCACGCTCGGGACGGAACTATGGCTACACCTTC. This sequence encodes CASSRSGRNYGYTF.

The chain has TRBV5-1 and TRBJ2-3; no clear D gene. Trimming took 0 bases from V and 1 from J, leaving 6 bases between them. The V gene's germline CDR1 is SGHRS and CDR2 YFSETQ. The CDR3 is 14 residues long. CDR3 residues: CASSLGAGTDTQYF. In DNA, the CDR3 is TGCGCCAGCAGCTTGGGGGCAGGCACAGATACGCAGTATTTT.

V and J are TRBV10-3 and TRBJ2-7; D is tentatively TRBD1 or TRBD2 (5 bases each). The CDR3 loop spans 15 amino acids. Trimming removed 3 bases from V and 2 bases from J, with 14 bases in between. The germline CDR1 and CDR2 sequences are ENHRY and SYGVKD. CDR3 amino acids: CAISEGAGIPYEQYF. CDR3 nucleotides: TGTGCCATCAGTGAAGGGGCCGGGATCCCCTACGAGCAGTACTTC.

V and J are TRBV28 and TRBJ2-7, with TRBD2 identical over 11 bases. V lost 7 bases, J lost 1 base, and 3 bases stayed unmatched. The CDR3 sequence is 14 residues long. Germline V gives CDR1 MDHEN, CDR2 SYDVKM. DNA of the CDR3: TGTGCCAGCACGAGGACTAGCGGGTCCTACGAGCAGTACTTC. This gives the protein CASTRTSGSYEQYF. Full variable domain (missing parts from reference TRBV28 and TRBJ2-7): DVKVTQSSRYLVKRTGEKVFLECVQDMDHENMFWYRQDPGLGLRLIYFSYDVKMKEKGDIPEGYSVSREKKERFSLILESASTNQTSMYLCASTRTSGSYEQYFGPGTRLTVT.

This clone was found a few times. The chain links TRBV10-3 to TRBJ2-1; 7 nucleotides match TRBD1. The CDR3 runs to 14 residues. The ends lost 3 bases at V and 9 bases at J; junction bases unmatched: 8. Per the germline V gene, CDR1 is ENHRY and CDR2 is SYGVKD. The CDR3: CAISDPNRGTEQFF. The DNA for the CDR3 is TGTGCCATCAGTGACCCAAACAGGGGAACTGAGCAGTTCTTC.

V usage is TRBV11-3 and J usage is TRBJ2-3; D perhaps matches TRBD2 (5 bases). Between the trimmed V and J ends, which lost 1 base and 1 base, there was a span of 15 bases. The germline gives CDR1 SGHNT, CDR2 YENEEA. CDR3 size: 17 residues. The CDR3 sequence is CASSLGSGVKRTDTQYF. The CDR3 nucleotides are TGTGCCAGCAGCTTAGGTTCCGGGGTGAAGCGCACAGATACGCAGTATTTT.

This chain connects TRBV5-1 to TRBJ1-1; TRBD1 is a possible D gene (5 bases). Germline CDR1 reads SGHRS; CDR2 reads YFSETQ. V was trimmed by 0 bases and J by 0 bases, leaving 6 bases between them. The CDR3 covers 14 residues. CDR3 bases: TGCGCCAGCAGCTTGGGGACATTGAACACTGAAGCTTTCTTT. Protein sequence: CASSLGTLNTEAFF.

The chain employs TRBV28 and TRBJ1-5; D is possibly TRBD1 (5 bases). Deletions cut 5 bases from V and 5 bases from J, with 22 bases between. There are 17 residues in the CDR3. Germline V gives CDR1 MDHEN, CDR2 SYDVKM. The CDR3 sequence: CASSTQGVRITDQPQHF. As DNA, the CDR3 is TGTGCCAGCAGTACCCAGGGAGTTAGGATTACCGATCAGCCCCAGCATTTT.

The V gene is TRBV28, the J gene TRBJ2-5, with 7 nucleotides matching TRBD2. Germline-derived CDR1 and CDR2 are MDHEN and SYDVKM. The CDR3 is made up of 15 amino acids. Germline trimming cut 5 bases from V and 4 bases from J; bases unmatched to any gene: 10. In nucleotides, the CDR3 is TGTGCCAGCAGTCAAAAAGGACTAGTCGTAGAGACCCAGTACTTC. Its translation is CASSQKGLVVETQYF. The whole variable domain, remainder taken from reference TRBV28 and TRBJ2-5, is DVKVTQSSRYLVKRTGEKVFLECVQDMDHENMFWYRQDPGLGLRLIYFSYDVKMKEKGDIPEGYSVSREKKERFSLILESASTNQTSMYLCASSQKGLVVETQYFGPGTRLLVL.

The V gene is TRBV9, the J gene TRBJ2-3, with 8 bases identical to TRBD1. This CDR3 is 14 amino acids long. The trim removed 3 bases at V and 10 bases at J, leaving 10 bases unmatched. Per the germline V gene, CDR1 is SGDLS and CDR2 is YYNGEE. CDR3: CASSDRDRSRPQYF. The CDR3 DNA is TGTGCCAGCAGCGACCGGGACAGGTCGCGGCCGCAGTATTTT.

The table lists this clone with a few counts. V usage is TRBV9 and J usage is TRBJ2-1; TRBD1 matches at 7 bases. The CDR3 runs 13 residues. Germline V gene data show CDR1 as SGDLS and CDR2 as YYNGEE. The ends lost 3 bases at V and 9 bases at J; junction bases unmatched: 6. CDR3 region: CASSGIPGGEQFF. The CDR3 coding sequence is TGTGCCAGCAGCGGGATCCCAGGGGGTGAGCAGTTCTTC.

The V call is TRBV20-1, the J call TRBJ1-1; D is unresolved. Trimming pared 2 bases from V and 7 bases from J, leaving 8 bases between. The CDR3 is made up of 11 amino acids. The germline V gene has CDR1 DFQATT and CDR2 SNEGSKA (reference sequence). CDR3 DNA: TGCAGTGCTAGACGGAAGAATGAAGCTTTCTTT. Translation gives CSARRKNEAFF.

On this clone: One end of the junction varies from germline; a read error may be responsible. The CDR3 loop reads CASRLAGRGDEQFF. The CDR3, as DNA: TGTGCCAGCAGGTTAGCGGGAAGGGGGGATGAACAGTTCTTC. V is TRBV7-3 and J is TRBJ2-1; 8 bases map to TRBD2. The CDR3 has 14 amino acids. From germline, CDR1 is SGHTA and CDR2 FQGTGA.

The chain combines TRBV11-3 with TRBJ1-1; D remains ambiguous. CDR3 size: 14 residues. In germline, CDR1 is SGHNT, CDR2 YENEEA. Trimming left V 1 base short and J 4 bases short, with 10 bases between. CDR3 in amino acids: CASSLGSAGTEAFF. The CDR3, as DNA: TGTGCCAGCAGCTTAGGCTCCGCGGGCACTGAAGCTTTCTTT.

In this sample, this clone turned up a few times. The rearrangement uses TRBV5-6 and TRBJ1-5, with D perhaps TRBD1 (5 bases). The germline V gene has CDR1 SGHDT and CDR2 YYEEEE. The germline V and J ends were trimmed by 0 bases and 9 bases, with 7 bases remaining between them. This CDR3 comprises 12 residues. The CDR3, as DNA: TGTGCCAGCAGCTTGGCGGGGGGGCCCCAGCATTTT. Translation gives CASSLAGGPQHF. The full variable domain, in which reference TRBV5-6 and TRBJ1-5 provide the parts outside the CDR3, is DAGVTQSPTHLIKTRGQQVTLRCSPKSGHDTVSWYQQALGQGPQFIFQYYEEEERQRGNFPDRFSGHQFPNYSSELNVNALLLGDSALYLCASSLAGGPQHFGDGTRLSIL.